Listed below are T cell receptor beta chains from one sample, sequenced in a study of shared clonotypes between healthy human individuals. The data were produced by immunoSEQ multiplex PCR, yet TCRdb's version contains in-frame clones alone and is incomplete. This sample has around 350,000 clones, with around 67% found just once. Sample: memory CD4+ T cells sorted from blood. The receptors shown here come from a man aged 25-45 years in good health. Each CDR3 is given with its conserved first and last residue. The order of the fields is D gene, J gene, V gene, clone size, CDR3 DNA, CDR3 protein. The D gene is left open where the match is weak. Clone size, where shown, is once, few, many, or a class for clones that have expanded.

>NA|TRBJ1-4|TRBV28|NA
TGTGCCAGCAAGCGGGCAGGGACTGAAAAACTGTTTTTT
CASKRAGTEKLFF
>NA|TRBJ2-7|TRBV6-1|few
TGTGCCAGCAGTGTAATGGGACCCTTGCACTTC
CASSVMGPLHF
>NA|TRBJ1-3|TRBV28|NA
TGTGCCAGCAGTTTACCCCTGAGGCATAGCCCTGGAAACACCATATATTTT
CASSLPLRHSPGNTIYF
>NA|TRBJ2-2|TRBV5-1|NA
TGCGCCAGCAGCTTGCTTGGGACCAACACCGGGGAGCTGTTTTTT
CASSLLGTNTGELFF
>NA|TRBJ2-3|TRBV7-6|NA
TGTGCCAGCAGCTTACGGGCGGGAATGAGCACAGATACGCAGTATTTT
CASSLRAGMSTDTQYF
>NA|TRBJ2-1|TRBV6-5|NA
TGTGCCAGCAGTTACAAGGGAGGGACAGCTTACAATGAGCAGTTCTTC
CASSYKGGTAYNEQFF
>TRBD2|TRBJ2-1|TRBV13|NA
TGTGCCAGCAGAAGCGAGACCGGGACTAACTCCTACAATGAGCAGTTCTTC
CASRSETGTNSYNEQFF
>NA|TRBJ1-5|TRBV5-4|NA
TGTGCCAGCAGCATGGCAGGGCGAGGCAAACCCCAGCATTTT
CASSMAGRGKPQHF
>NA|TRBJ1-5|TRBV6-1|NA
TGTGCCAGCATCTACAGTTATAGCAATCAGCCCCAGCATTTT
CASIYSYSNQPQHF
>NA|TRBJ1-5|TRBV19|NA
TGTGCCAGTAGTATAGATCCCCGAAGGATGGGATTCAATCAGCCCCAGCATTTT
CASSIDPRRMGFNQPQHF
>TRBD1|TRBJ2-6|TRBV29-1|once
TGCAGCGTTGAAGTTACGACAGGGGGCTGGTCTGGGGCCAACGTCCTGACTTTC
CSVEVTTGGWSGANVLTF
>NA|TRBJ2-1|TRBV2|NA
TGTGCCAGCAGGCTGAAACTAGTAGAGCAGTTCTTC
CASRLKLVEQFF
>NA|TRBJ2-2|TRBV7-2|once
TGTGCCAGCAGCTTAGATCCAGCGGCGAACACCGGGGAGCTGTTTTTT
CASSLDPAANTGELFF
>NA|TRBJ1-3|TRBV2|NA
TGTGCCTCAACCGGACTGGCTGGAAACACCATATATTTT
CASTGLAGNTIYF